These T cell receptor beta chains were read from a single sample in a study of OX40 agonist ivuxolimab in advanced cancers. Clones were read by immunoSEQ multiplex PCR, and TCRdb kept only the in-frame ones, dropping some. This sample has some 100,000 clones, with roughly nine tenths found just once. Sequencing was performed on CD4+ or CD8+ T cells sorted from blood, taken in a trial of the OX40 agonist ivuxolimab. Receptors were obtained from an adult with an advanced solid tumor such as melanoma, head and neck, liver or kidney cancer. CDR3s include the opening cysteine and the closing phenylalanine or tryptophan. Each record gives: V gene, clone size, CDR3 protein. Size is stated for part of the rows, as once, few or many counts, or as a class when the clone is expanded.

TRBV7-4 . CARQRTCPPFEQFF
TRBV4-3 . CASSQDRAGFTEAFF
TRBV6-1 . CASRSPGTGAGGYTF
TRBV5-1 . CASMRAANTGELFF
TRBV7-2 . CASSIMSPGATNYGYTF
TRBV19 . CASSTGTHSYNEQFF
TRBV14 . CASSQANSYEQYF
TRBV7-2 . CASSPWDQETQYF
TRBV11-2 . CASSPTSGISSFF
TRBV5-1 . CASSLAGRRGETQYF
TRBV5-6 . CASSLGTQPLYTQYF
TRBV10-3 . CAISVSSGRGNEQFF
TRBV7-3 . CASSLIVRFAPGASGNTIYF
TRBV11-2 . CASSITSGQETQYF
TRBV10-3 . CAISPGLVRGEQFF
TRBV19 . CAARSTDTQYF
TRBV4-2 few CASSQGAGQRETQYF
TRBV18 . CASSLGTSETYEQYF
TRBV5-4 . CASSLGPAGNEKLFF
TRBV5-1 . CASSLSITGPEGAFF
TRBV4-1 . CASSQDTGSYEQYF
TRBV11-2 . CASSVAATTDTQYF
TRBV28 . CASAGTNAYEQYF
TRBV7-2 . CASSLADLAKNIQYF
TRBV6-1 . CASLSGASYEQYF
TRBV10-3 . CATRDFNYGYTF
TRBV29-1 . CSVDAGARETQYF
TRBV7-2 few CASSLARQVNTEAFF
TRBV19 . CASSMRTSGRKTQYF
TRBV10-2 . CASSGQGLTGELFF
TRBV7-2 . CASSQRGLAGLAYEQYF
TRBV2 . CASSENVVYSGANVLTF
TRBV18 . CASSPAGLAGQETQYF
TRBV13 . CASSGGNQETQYF
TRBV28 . CASSALSGYNEQFF
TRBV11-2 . CASSRTSGMYNEQFF
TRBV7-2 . CASSRTAWGTQYF
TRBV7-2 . CASSLDSGVAKNIQYF
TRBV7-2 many CASSRTGIGTGELFF
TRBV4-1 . CASSQTGWSDTQYF